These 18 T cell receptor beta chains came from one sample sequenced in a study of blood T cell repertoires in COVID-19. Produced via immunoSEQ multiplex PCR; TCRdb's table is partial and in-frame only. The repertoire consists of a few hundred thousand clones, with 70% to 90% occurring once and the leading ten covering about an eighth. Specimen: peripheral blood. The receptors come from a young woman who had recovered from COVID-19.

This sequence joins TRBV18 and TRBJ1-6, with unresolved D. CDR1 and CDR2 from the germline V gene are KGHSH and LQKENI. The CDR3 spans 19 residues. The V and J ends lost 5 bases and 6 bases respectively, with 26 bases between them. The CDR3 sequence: CASSSRIEQTSKSNSPLHF. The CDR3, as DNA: TGTGCCAGCTCATCGAGGATAGAGCAGACCTCTAAGAGTAATTCACCCCTCCACTTT.

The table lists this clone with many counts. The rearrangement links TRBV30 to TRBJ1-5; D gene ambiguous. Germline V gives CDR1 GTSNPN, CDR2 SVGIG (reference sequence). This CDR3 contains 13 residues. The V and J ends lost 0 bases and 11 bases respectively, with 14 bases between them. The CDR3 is CAWSVNSENSQHF. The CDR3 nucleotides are TGTGCCTGGAGTGTGAACTCGGAGAACTCCCAGCATTTT.

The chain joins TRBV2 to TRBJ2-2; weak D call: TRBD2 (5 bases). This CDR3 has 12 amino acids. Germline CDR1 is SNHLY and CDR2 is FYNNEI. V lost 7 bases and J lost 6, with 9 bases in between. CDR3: CASTARAGELFF. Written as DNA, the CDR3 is TGTGCCAGCACGGCGAGGGCCGGGGAGCTGTTTTTT.

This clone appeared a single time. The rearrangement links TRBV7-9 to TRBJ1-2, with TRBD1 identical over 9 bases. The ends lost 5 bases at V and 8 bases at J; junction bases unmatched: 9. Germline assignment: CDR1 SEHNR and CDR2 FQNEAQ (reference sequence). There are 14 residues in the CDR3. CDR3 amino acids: CASSIPDRGGGYTF. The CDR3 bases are TGTGCCAGCAGCATTCCCGACAGGGGGGGCGGCTACACCTTC.

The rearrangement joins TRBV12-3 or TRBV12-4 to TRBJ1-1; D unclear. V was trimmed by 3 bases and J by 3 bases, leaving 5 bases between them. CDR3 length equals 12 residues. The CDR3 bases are TGTGCCAGCAGTTTCGGTTACACTGAAGCTTTCTTT. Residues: CASSFGYTEAFF.

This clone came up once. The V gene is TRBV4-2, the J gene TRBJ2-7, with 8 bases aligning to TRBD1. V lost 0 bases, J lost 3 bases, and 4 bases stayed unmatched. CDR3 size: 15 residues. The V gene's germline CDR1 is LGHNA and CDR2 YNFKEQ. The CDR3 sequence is CASSQETGASYEQYF. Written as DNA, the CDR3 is TGTGCCAGCAGCCAAGAGACAGGGGCCAGCTACGAGCAGTACTTC.

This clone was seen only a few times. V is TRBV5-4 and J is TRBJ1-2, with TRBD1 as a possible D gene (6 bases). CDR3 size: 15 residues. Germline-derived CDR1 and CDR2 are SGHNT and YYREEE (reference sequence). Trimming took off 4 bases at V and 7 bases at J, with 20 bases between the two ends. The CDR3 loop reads CASSQDTGRGAGYTF. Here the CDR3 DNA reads TGTGCCAGCAGCCAGGACACAGGGAGGGGAGCTGGCTACACCTTC.

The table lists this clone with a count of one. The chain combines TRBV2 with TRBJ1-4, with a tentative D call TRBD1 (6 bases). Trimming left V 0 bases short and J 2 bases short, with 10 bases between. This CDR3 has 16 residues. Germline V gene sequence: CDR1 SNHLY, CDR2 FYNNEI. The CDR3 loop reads CASSEAGGRTNEKLFF. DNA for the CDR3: TGTGCCAGCAGTGAAGCAGGGGGACGGACTAATGAAAAACTGTTTTTT.

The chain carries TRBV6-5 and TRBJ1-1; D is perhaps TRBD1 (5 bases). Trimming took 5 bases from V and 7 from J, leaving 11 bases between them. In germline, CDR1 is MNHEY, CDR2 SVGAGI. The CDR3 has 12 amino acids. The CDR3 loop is CASSLGGVEAFF. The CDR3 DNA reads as TGTGCCAGCAGTCTGGGGGGAGTTGAAGCTTTCTTT.

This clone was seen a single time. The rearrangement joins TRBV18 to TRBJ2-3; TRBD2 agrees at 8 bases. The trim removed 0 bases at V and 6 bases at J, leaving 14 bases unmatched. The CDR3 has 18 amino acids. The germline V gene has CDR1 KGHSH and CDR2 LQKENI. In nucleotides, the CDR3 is TGTGCCAGCTCACCACCTTTACTAGCGGCTAGGGGGTTCGATACGCAGTATTTT. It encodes CASSPPLLAARGFDTQYF.

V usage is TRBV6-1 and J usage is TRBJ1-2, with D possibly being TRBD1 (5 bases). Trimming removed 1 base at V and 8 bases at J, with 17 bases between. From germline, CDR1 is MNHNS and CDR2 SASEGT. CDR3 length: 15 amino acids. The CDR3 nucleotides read TGTGCCAGCAGTGAAGGCGGAGGGGCCGTAGGGGGCTACACCTTC. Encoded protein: CASSEGGGAVGGYTF.

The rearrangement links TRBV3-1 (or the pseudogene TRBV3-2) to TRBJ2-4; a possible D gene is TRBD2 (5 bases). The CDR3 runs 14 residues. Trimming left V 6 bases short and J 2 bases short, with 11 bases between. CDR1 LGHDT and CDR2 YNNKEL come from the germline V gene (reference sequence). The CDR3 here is CASRKHGTKNIQYF. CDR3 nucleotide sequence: TGTGCCAGCAGAAAGCACGGGACCAAAAACATTCAGTACTTC.

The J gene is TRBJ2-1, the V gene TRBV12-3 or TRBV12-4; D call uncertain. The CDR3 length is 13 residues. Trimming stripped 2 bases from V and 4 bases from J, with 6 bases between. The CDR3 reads CASSLNGYNEQFF. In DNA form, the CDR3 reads TGTGCCAGCAGTTTAAACGGTTACAATGAGCAGTTCTTC.

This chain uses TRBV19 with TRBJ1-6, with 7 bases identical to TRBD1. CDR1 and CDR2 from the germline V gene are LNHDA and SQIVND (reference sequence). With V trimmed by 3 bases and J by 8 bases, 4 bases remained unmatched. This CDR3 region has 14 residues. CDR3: CASSINRGDSPLHF. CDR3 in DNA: TGTGCCAGTAGTATCAACAGGGGTGATTCACCCCTCCACTTT. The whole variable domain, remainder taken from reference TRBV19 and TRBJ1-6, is DGGITQSPKYLFRKEGQNVTLSCEQNLNHDAMYWYRQDPGQGLRLIYYSQIVNDFQKGDIAEGYSVSREKKESFPLTVTSAQKNPTAFYLCASSINRGDSPLHFGNGTRLTVT.

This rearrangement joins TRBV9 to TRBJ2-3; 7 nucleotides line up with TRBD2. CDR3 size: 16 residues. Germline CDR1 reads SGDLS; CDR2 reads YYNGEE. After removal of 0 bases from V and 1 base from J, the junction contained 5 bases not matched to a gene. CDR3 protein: CASSVEASGRTDTQYF. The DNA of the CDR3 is TGTGCCAGCAGCGTAGAGGCTAGCGGACGCACAGATACGCAGTATTTT.

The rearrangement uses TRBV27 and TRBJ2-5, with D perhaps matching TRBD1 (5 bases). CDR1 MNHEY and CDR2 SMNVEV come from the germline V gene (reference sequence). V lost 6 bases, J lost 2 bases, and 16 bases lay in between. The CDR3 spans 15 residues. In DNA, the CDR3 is TGTGCCAGCAGCCCCTATCTACAGGCTCAAGAGACCCAGTACTTC. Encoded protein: CASSPYLQAQETQYF.

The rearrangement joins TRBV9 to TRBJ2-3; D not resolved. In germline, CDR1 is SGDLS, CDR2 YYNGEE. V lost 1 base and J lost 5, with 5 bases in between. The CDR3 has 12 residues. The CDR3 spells CASSVSGDTQYF. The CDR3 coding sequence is TGTGCCAGCAGCGTATCCGGAGATACGCAGTATTTT. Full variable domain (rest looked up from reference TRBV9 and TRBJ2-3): DSGVTQTPKHLITATGQRVTLRCSPRSGDLSVYWYQQSLDQGLQFLIQYYNGEERAKGNILERFSAQQFPDLHSELNLSSLELGDSALYFCASSVSGDTQYFGPGTRLTVL.

CDR3 in DNA: TGTGCCAGCAGCACGGGGGGCGTAGGCTATGGCTACACCTTC. Translated, it gives CASSTGGVGYGYTF. This chain joins TRBV7-9 and TRBJ1-2, with D possibly being TRBD1 (6 bases). CDR1 SEHNR and CDR2 FQNEAQ come from the germline V gene (reference sequence). Trimming removed 5 bases from V and 4 bases from J, with 14 bases in between. The CDR3 is made up of 14 amino acids.